Listed below are T cell receptor beta chains from one sample, sequenced in a study of blood T cells in healthy people across ages. TCRdb analysed the 5' RACE reads with MiXCR anew, one entry per CDR3 protein. The sample yields 550,000 to 600,000 distinct CDR3 sequences, less than 60% seen once. Sequenced sample: blood. The receptors come from a man older than 75 in good health. The CDR3 runs from the conserved cysteine through the conserved F or W. The D gene is left open where the match is weak. Clone sizes are given selectively: once, few, many, or a class where the clone is expanded.

.	.	TRBV7-2	TRBJ1-2	TGTGCCAGCAGCTCAGGGGTGGACTATGGCTACACCTTC	CASSSGVDYGYTF
TRBD1	few	TRBV2	TRBJ2-7	TGTGCCAGCACCGGGACAGGGGGCTTTAGAGACGAGCAGTACTTC	CASTGTGGFRDEQYF
.	few	TRBV6-2/TRBV6-3	TRBJ1-5	TGTGCCAGCAGTTACCTGCATACAGCTATTCAGCCCCAGCATTTT	CASSYLHTAIQPQHF
.	.	TRBV5-6	TRBJ2-7	TGTGCCAGCAGCTACACCGGGACGGGAGCCTACGAGCAGTACTTC	CASSYTGTGAYEQYF
.	.	TRBV30	TRBJ1-4	TGTGCCTGGAGTGTCGGTCGGGGGTTAGGTGAAAAACTGTTTTTT	CAWSVGRGLGEKLFF
.	few	TRBV29-1	TRBJ1-1	TGCAGCGTTGATCGGGGAGCTGAAGCTTTCTTT	CSVDRGAEAFF
.	.	TRBV28	TRBJ2-4	TGTGCCAGCAGTTTGGGTGCGGTCAAAAACATTCAGTACTTC	CASSLGAVKNIQYF
TRBD2	many	TRBV9	TRBJ2-3	TGTGCCAGCAGTCCGGGACTAACAGATACGCAGTATTTT	CASSPGLTDTQYF
TRBD1	.	TRBV20-1	TRBJ2-7	TGCAGTGCTAGAGATCCTGACGTGAGACAGGGGATTTCGGGCGAGCAGTACTTC	CSARDPDVRQGISGEQYF
.	.	TRBV12-3/TRBV12-4	TRBJ2-7	TGTGCCAGCAGTACACGTAGCGGAACCTACGAGCAGTACTTC	CASSTRSGTYEQYF